One and the same sample provided the 18 T cell receptor beta chains below, sequenced in a study of Graves' ophthalmopathy and Graves' hyperthyroidism (dated by TCRdb to 2016 to 2018). Sequencing was performed on an Illumina HiSeq 2000. For repertoire sequencing, the TCR beta CDR3 regions were amplified from RNA transcripts. The first round of RT-PCR was done with HTBI primers and the Qiagen OneStep RT-PCR kit, and was followed by a second round of multiplex PCR, then size selection and purification. TCRdb's own reprocessing of the public reads used fastp at Q25 and MiXCR and kept productive beta chains. Identical CDR3 protein sequences are pooled into one entry, listed with their most common genes and DNA. This sample lists about 420,000 distinct CDR3 sequences; under 25% were detected once. In total, the top ten clones hold around 3% of the sample. Sequencing was done on a sample of peripheral blood. These receptor sequences come from a woman aged 18-29 years with stable Graves' hyperthyroidism. Donor details come from another sample of the same person, matched by shared clones.

Ten or more counts support this clonotype. The chain combines TRBV20-1 with TRBJ2-5, with no clear D. Germline V gene sequence: CDR1 DFQATT, CDR2 SNEGSKA (reference sequence). Trimming pared 2 bases from V and 1 base from J, leaving 8 bases between. This CDR3 region has 13 residues. The CDR3 protein is CSARSGPQETQYF. CDR3 DNA: TGCAGTGCTAGATCCGGGCCCCAAGAGACCCAGTACTTC.

This clonotype was recorded many times. The final CDR3 position lacks the conserved phenylalanine or tryptophan, pointing to a likely read error. The chain carries TRBV7-2 and TRBJ2-7, with TRBD2 matching over 10 bases. Germline V CDR1 and CDR2: SGHTA, FQGNSA. The CDR3 totals 15 residues. The trim removed 1 base at V and 7 bases at J, leaving 7 bases unmatched. CDR3 sequence: CASSLELAGAREQYL. CDR3 coding DNA: TGTGCCAGCAGCTTAGAGCTAGCGGGAGCGAGGGAGCAGTACCTC.

V and J are TRBV30 and TRBJ2-5, with D perhaps TRBD1 (6 bases). Trimming stripped 4 bases from V and 5 bases from J, with 23 bases between. This CDR3 contains 16 residues. The V gene's germline CDR1 is GTSNPN and CDR2 SVGIG (reference sequence). CDR3 in DNA: TGTGCCTGGACCCCAACAGGGAAGGGAAACAGGGAGACCCAGTACTTC. It codes for CAWTPTGKGNRETQYF. The full variable domain, rest sourced from reference TRBV30 and TRBJ2-5, is SQTIHQWPATLVQPVGSPLSLECTVEGTSNPNLYWYRQAAGRGLQLLFYSVGIGQISSEVPQNLSASRPQDRQFILSSKKLLLSDSGFYLCAWTPTGKGNRETQYFGPGTRLLVL.

This clonotype was found many times. The chain uses TRBV12-3 or TRBV12-4 and TRBJ2-7; D is unresolved. Deletions cut 6 bases from V and 7 bases from J, with 16 bases between. This CDR3 spans 13 amino acids. DNA for the CDR3: TGTGCCAGCAGCCGGGCCCTGATCGGGGAGCAGTACTTC. It encodes CASSRALIGEQYF.

This rearrangement joins TRBV27 to TRBJ1-2; 8 bases are shared with TRBD1. CDR1 is MNHEY and CDR2 is SMNVEV in the germline V gene (reference sequence). The V gene end was trimmed by 0 bases and the J gene end by 4 bases; junction bases not matched to a gene: 7. CDR3 length: 16 amino acids. The CDR3 here is CASSLSMLTGAYGYTF. For the CDR3, the DNA is TGTGCCAGCAGTTTATCGATGTTGACAGGGGCCTATGGCTACACCTTC.

With regard to this clonotype: Possible read error: a much larger clone is one base away. The chain uses TRBV7-2 and TRBJ2-5; 12 bases map to TRBD2. Unmatched junction bases numbered 6, after V lost 5 bases and J lost 5 bases. The CDR3 runs to 15 residues. The germline gives CDR1 SGHTA, CDR2 FQGNSA. The CDR3 sequence is CASSQTSGRGETQYF. The CDR3 DNA reads TGTGCCAGCAGCCAGACTAGCGGGAGAGGGGAGACCCAGTACTTC. Drawing the rest from reference TRBV7-2 and TRBJ2-5, the complete variable domain is GAGVSQSPSNKVTEKGKDVELRCDPISGHTALYWYRQSLGQGLEFLIYFQGNSAPDKSGLPSDRFSAERTGGSVSTLTIQRTQQEDSAVYLCASSQTSGRGETQYFGPGTRLLVL.

This clonotype was seen many times. The rearrangement links TRBV20-1 to TRBJ2-5, with 11 bases aligning to TRBD2. Germline loops: CDR1 DFQATT, CDR2 SNEGSKA (reference sequence). The ends lost 6 bases at V and 1 base at J; junction bases unmatched: 4. The CDR3 is 14 amino acids. The DNA for the CDR3 is TGCAGTGCGCGACTAGCGGGAAGCCAAGAGACCCAGTACTTC. Translated: CSARLAGSQETQYF.

This clonotype was seen at least ten times. The rearrangement links TRBV5-1 to TRBJ2-5; D uncertain. The germline V gene has CDR1 SGHRS and CDR2 YFSETQ. The CDR3 covers 12 residues. Trimming stripped 0 bases from V and 6 bases from J, with 6 bases between. In DNA, the CDR3 is TGCGCCAGCAGCTTGGAAGATAAGACCCAGTACTTC. Translation: CASSLEDKTQYF.

This clonotype was counted at least ten times. The chain recombines TRBV6-5 with TRBJ2-7, with no clear D. Germline V gene data show CDR1 as MNHEY and CDR2 as SVGAGI. CDR3 length: 14 amino acids. The V end was cut by 5 bases, the J end by 2 bases, with 13 bases between. Here the CDR3 DNA reads TGTGCCAGCAGTACCCGGGTCAACACCTACGAGCAGTACTTC. Its protein product is CASSTRVNTYEQYF.

This clonotype was seen many times. The chain employs TRBV7-9 and TRBJ2-5; no reliable D call. Germline CDR1 reads SEHNR; CDR2 reads FQNEAQ (reference sequence). V lost 8 bases and J lost 0, with 10 bases in between. The length of the CDR3 is 13 residues. The CDR3, as DNA: TGTGCCAGCGCCACAGAGTACCAAGAGACCCAGTACTTC. Its translation: CASATEYQETQYF.

This clonotype appeared a few times. The J gene is TRBJ2-5, the V gene TRBV7-8; the D is unclear. Germline CDR1 is SGHVS and CDR2 is FQNEAQ. The CDR3 runs 13 residues. Trimming took 4 bases from V and 8 from J, leaving 14 bases between them. The CDR3 is CASSSRPGRTQYF. The CDR3 coding sequence is TGTGCCAGCAGCTCCCGGCCCGGACGAACCCAGTACTTC.

V and J are TRBV28 and TRBJ2-7; D is unclear. The V gene's germline CDR1 is MDHEN and CDR2 SYDVKM. V lost 9 bases, J lost 0 bases, and 15 bases lay in between. This CDR3 region has 14 residues. As DNA, the CDR3 is TGTGCCAGTAGTGGTCCGACTCGCTCCTACGAGCAGTACTTC. Its translation is CASSGPTRSYEQYF.

This clonotype was seen ten or more times. The chain combines TRBV12-5 with TRBJ1-1; D is perhaps TRBD1 (5 bases). V was cut by 6 bases and J by 6 bases, with 14 bases left in between. The germline V gene has CDR1 LGHNT and CDR2 FRNRAP. The CDR3 contains 13 residues. The CDR3 sequence: CASGPQGGSEAFF. In DNA form, the CDR3 reads TGTGCTAGTGGCCCTCAGGGAGGCTCTGAAGCTTTCTTT. Full variable domain (outside the CDR3, taken from reference TRBV12-5 and TRBJ1-1): DARVTQTPRHKVTEMGQEVTMRCQPILGHNTVFWYRQTMMQGLELLAYFRNRAPLDDSGMPKDRFSAEMPDATLATLKIQPSEPRDSAVYFCASGPQGGSEAFFGQGTRLTVV.

This clonotype was detected many times. The V call is TRBV12-3 or TRBV12-4, the J call TRBJ2-5, with TRBD2 identical over 8 bases. This CDR3 is 15 amino acids long. Losses at the gene ends were 6 bases for V and 5 bases for J; bases not matched to a gene: 11. As DNA, the CDR3 is TGTGCCAGCAGCCGAGGACTAGCTGTTTGGGAGACCCAGTACTTC. This encodes CASSRGLAVWETQYF.

The CDR3: CASSFSGTTPEQYF. The DNA of the CDR3 is TGTGCCAGCAGTTTCAGCGGGACCACTCCCGAGCAGTACTTC. The J gene is TRBJ2-7, the V gene TRBV28; 7 bases map to TRBD2. The CDR3 consists of 14 residues. J was trimmed by 6 bases and V by 3 bases; bases with no gene match: 8. The germline CDR1 and CDR2 sequences are MDHEN and SYDVKM.

Points on this clonotype: As the CDR3 is not closed by the conserved phenylalanine or tryptophan, this likely results from a read error. This chain uses TRBV20-1 with TRBJ2-2; either TRBD1 or TRBD2 may supply D (5 bases each). This CDR3 contains 16 residues. The V and J ends lost 6 bases and 1 base respectively, with 18 bases between them. The germline CDR1 and CDR2 sequences are DFQATT and SNEGSKA (reference sequence). Here the CDR3 reads CSAPPPGRLNTGELFI. The CDR3 nucleotides are TGCAGTGCGCCACCTCCGGGACGGCTGAACACCGGGGAGCTGTTTATT.

The chain employs TRBV6-5 and TRBJ1-6; the D is unclear. CDR1 is MNHEY and CDR2 is SVGAGI in the germline V gene. This CDR3 comprises 15 residues. Trimming left V 0 bases short and J 6 bases short, with 9 bases between. Here the CDR3 DNA reads TGTGCCAGCAGTTACTCGAGCCAGCTTAATTCACCCCTCCACTTT. This gives the protein CASSYSSQLNSPLHF.

This clonotype has a count of ten or more. This chain connects TRBV11-2 to TRBJ2-5; TRBD1 agrees at 8 bases. CDR1 is SGHAT and CDR2 is FQNNGV in the germline V gene. The V segment lost 5 bases and the J segment 5 bases; nucleotides outside the gene matches: 10. The CDR3 totals 15 residues. The CDR3 sequence is CASSPRTGWGETQYF. The DNA of the CDR3 is TGTGCCAGCAGCCCGAGGACAGGGTGGGGGGAGACCCAGTACTTC.